The present TCR beta chain was sequenced within a study of cytomegalovirus exposure and HLA in healthy donors. It was with 60 Vbeta and 13 Jbeta primers that the PCR ran. Here immunoSEQ multiplex PCR was the method, and the copy in TCRdb shows in-frame clones only, minus some. The sample has 100,000 to 150,000 clones; under 85% are singletons. Of note for this clone: The antigen remains undetermined.

This CDR3 is built from 14 residues. V lost 7 bases, J lost 3 bases, and 2 bases stayed unmatched. Germline values: CDR1 SNHLY, CDR2 FYNNEI. Study-wide findings and caveats: The productive fraction for most TCR beta V segments was about 87% or about 30% in an earlier analysis. Solely CMV serostatus was available to characterize immune exposure. The authors judged a highly shared variant cluster likely a sequencing artifact.

The TCR originated in a woman aged 45-60 years in good health and CMV-seropositive. V gene TRBV2 combines with J gene TRBJ2-6, with 8 bases lining up with TRBD1. The sample taken for sequencing was PBMCs. The CDR3 DNA sequence: TGTGCCAGCATGGGACAGGTTGGGGCCAACGTCCTGACTTTC. It codes for CASMGQVGANVLTF.